These 28 T cell receptor beta chains came from one sample sequenced in a study of shared clonotypes between healthy human individuals. Assay: immunoSEQ multiplex PCR; the TCRdb copy retains only in-frame clones and omits some. In the table there are some 1.1 million clones, approximately 80% of which are singletons. The material sequenced was memory CD4+ T cells from PBMCs. The subset: CD45RA-negative fraction. These receptors were taken from a man younger than 35 in good health. Some clones in this sample may be carry-over from other donors' samples.

The J gene is TRBJ1-3, the V gene TRBV10-3; D is undetermined. CDR1 and CDR2 from the germline V gene are ENHRY and SYGVKD. The CDR3 sequence is 14 residues long. Between the trimmed V and J ends, which lost 6 bases and 2 bases, there was a span of 11 bases. Written as DNA, the CDR3 is TGTGCCATCAGCGGAGGAGGAGCTGGAAACACCATATATTTT. Translated: CAISGGGAGNTIYF.

The J gene is TRBJ1-2, the V gene TRBV9; 10 bases are a match to TRBD1. V shed 4 bases and J 8 bases; nucleotides not matched to a gene: 11. The CDR3 totals 15 residues. The germline V gene has CDR1 SGDLS and CDR2 YYNGEE. CDR3 amino acids: CASSLGTGALRGYTF. CDR3 sequence (DNA): TGTGCCAGCAGCCTTGGGACAGGGGCTTTACGCGGCTACACCTTC.

The genes are TRBV9 and TRBJ2-5; D could derive from TRBD1 or TRBD2 (5 bases each). Trimming took off 0 bases at V and 0 bases at J, with 9 bases between the two ends. There are 15 residues in the CDR3. CDR1 is SGDLS, CDR2 YYNGEE, per germline. The CDR3 sequence is CASSVGGTYQETQYF. Here the CDR3 DNA reads TGTGCCAGCAGCGTAGGGGGGACCTACCAAGAGACCCAGTACTTC.

The chain carries TRBV13 and TRBJ1-1; 10 bases map to TRBD1. Germline loops: CDR1 PRHDT, CDR2 FYEKMQ (reference sequence). This CDR3 is 16 amino acids long. J lost 6 bases, V lost 5 bases, and 12 bases had no gene match. For the CDR3, the DNA is TGTGCCAGCAGCCCCCGGACAGGGGGTTCGGAAGCTGAAGCTTTCTTT. It is translated as CASSPRTGGSEAEAFF.

V and J are TRBV29-1 and TRBJ1-3; 9 bases match TRBD1. V lost 6 bases and J lost 6; bases outside the gene matches: 6. Germline CDR1 and CDR2: SQVTM and ANQGSEA. This CDR3 comprises 13 residues. The CDR3, as DNA: TGCAGCGTCGAGGTACAGGGGGCAAACACCATATATTTT. It codes for CSVEVQGANTIYF.

This chain uses TRBV9 with TRBJ2-5; D is uncertain. The CDR3 totals 14 residues. V was trimmed by 0 bases and J by 2 bases, leaving 8 bases between them. CDR1 is SGDLS and CDR2 is YYNGEE in the germline V gene. The CDR3 loop is CASSVAGVQETQYF. In nucleotides, the CDR3 is TGTGCCAGCAGCGTAGCGGGTGTGCAAGAGACCCAGTACTTC.

This clone was detected only a few times. V and J are TRBV10-3 and TRBJ1-1; D unresolved. The CDR3 spans 13 residues. Germline CDR1 reads ENHRY; CDR2 reads SYGVKD. Trimming shortened V by 2 bases and J by 5 bases, and 9 bases separated the two germline ends. DNA for the CDR3: TGTGCCATCAGTGAGGCGAGTGGGACTGAAGCTTTCTTT. Translated: CAISEASGTEAFF.

Written as DNA, the CDR3 is TGTGCCAGCAGCACGGCGGGAGTGGCCAATGAGCAGTTCTTC. Its translation: CASSTAGVANEQFF. The V call is TRBV9, the J call TRBJ2-1, with TRBD2 matching over 7 bases. Unmatched junction bases numbered 7, after V lost 4 bases and J lost 6 bases. The CDR3 has 14 amino acids. Per germline, CDR1 SGDLS and CDR2 YYNGEE.

This clone was seen only a few times. This chain links TRBV4-1 with TRBJ1-1; 9 bases are a match to TRBD1. J lost 6 bases, V lost 4 bases, and 6 bases had no gene match. Germline CDR1 MGHRA, CDR2 YSYEKL. The CDR3 covers 14 residues. This chain's CDR3 is CASSPLGQGSEAFF. The CDR3 bases are TGCGCCAGCAGCCCGCTGGGACAGGGCTCTGAAGCTTTCTTT.

The V and J genes are TRBV11-2 and TRBJ2-2; 8 positions match TRBD1. The CDR3 sequence is 14 residues long. Germline V gives CDR1 SGHAT, CDR2 FQNNGV. The junction had 7 bases not matched to a gene; V was cut back by 8 bases and J by 5 bases. For the CDR3, the DNA is TGTGCCAGCTCTTGGACAGGGATGACCGGGGAGCTGTTTTTT. Protein sequence: CASSWTGMTGELFF.

Only a few counts were recorded for this clone. CDR3 coding DNA: TGTGCCAGTAGTTCCGGGGGAGGGGCCAACGTCCTGACTTTC. It yields the protein CASSSGGGANVLTF. The gene calls are TRBV19 and TRBJ2-6, with D tentatively TRBD2 (6 bases). Germline V CDR1 and CDR2: LNHDA, SQIVND (reference sequence). V was shortened by 5 bases and J by 4 bases, with 9 bases between the two germline ends. The CDR3 totals 14 residues. Based on the CDR3 plus reference TRBV19 and TRBJ2-6, the full variable domain is DGGITQSPKYLFRKEGQNVTLSCEQNLNHDAMYWYRQDPGQGLRLIYYSQIVNDFQKGDIAEGYSVSREKKESFPLTVTSAQKNPTAFYLCASSSGGGANVLTFGAGSRLTVL.

This rearrangement joins TRBV2 to TRBJ2-2; 7 bases are a match to TRBD2. This CDR3 is 16 amino acids long. The ends lost 6 bases at V and 3 bases at J; junction bases unmatched: 10. Germline loops: CDR1 SNHLY, CDR2 FYNNEI. CDR3 sequence (DNA): TGTGCCAGCAGCCCCCTTAGCGGGCGATACACCGGGGAGCTGTTTTTT. It is translated as CASSPLSGRYTGELFF.

V usage is TRBV7-7 and J usage is TRBJ2-2; 9 bases fit TRBD1. This CDR3 has 15 residues. The ends lost 1 base at V and 4 bases at J; junction bases unmatched: 1. Germline-derived CDR1 and CDR2 are SSHAT and FNYEAQ (reference sequence). The CDR3 DNA follows: TGTGCCAGCAGCTTAGGGGACAGGGTCACCGGGGAGCTGTTTTTT. This sequence encodes CASSLGDRVTGELFF.

The gene calls are TRBV18 and TRBJ2-5, with a tentative D call TRBD1 (5 bases). The CDR3 is made up of 14 amino acids. Trimming shortened V by 0 bases and J by 8 bases, and 13 bases separated the two germline ends. The germline V gene has CDR1 KGHSH and CDR2 LQKENI. CDR3 loop: CASSPPALTETQYF. The DNA of the CDR3 is TGTGCCAGCTCACCACCCGCGCTGACAGAAACCCAGTACTTC.

To note about this clone: Other DNA sequences in this sample translate to the same CDR3. The gene calls are TRBV28 and TRBJ2-6; no firm D call. The V end was cut by 6 bases, the J end by 1 base, with 7 bases between. Looked up from germline, CDR1 is MDHEN and CDR2 is SYDVKM. The CDR3 consists of 14 residues. The CDR3: CASSEPSGANVLTF. The CDR3 DNA reads TGTGCCAGCAGCGAACCTTCTGGGGCCAACGTCCTGACTTTC.

This rearrangement joins TRBV5-1 to TRBJ2-3; D uncertain. This CDR3 is 14 amino acids long. CDR1 is SGHRS, CDR2 YFSETQ, per germline. The V and J ends lost 0 bases and 6 bases respectively, with 11 bases between them. This CDR3 is CASSLGNSPDTQYF. The CDR3 nucleotides read TGCGCCAGCAGCTTGGGAAATAGTCCCGATACGCAGTATTTT.

The sample holds one count of this clone. This rearrangement joins TRBV18 to TRBJ1-2, with D maybe TRBD1 (5 bases). The CDR3 extends over 15 amino acids. The V gene's germline CDR1 is KGHSH and CDR2 LQKENI. Deletions cut 5 bases from V and 1 base from J, with 14 bases between. In DNA form, the CDR3 reads TGTGCCAGCTCATCGGGGCATAAACTTAACTATGGCTACACCTTC. Encoded protein: CASSSGHKLNYGYTF.

The chain is built from TRBV19 and TRBJ2-3, with D tentatively TRBD1 (6 bases). The CDR3 loop spans 14 amino acids. Trimming removed 9 bases at V and 0 bases at J, with 13 bases between. CDR1 LNHDA and CDR2 SQIVND come from the germline V gene (reference sequence). The DNA for the CDR3 is TGTGCCAGCGGCCGGGACACTAGCACAGATACGCAGTATTTT. Protein: CASGRDTSTDTQYF.

The genes are TRBV7-9 and TRBJ2-1, with 13 bases that match TRBD2. In germline, CDR1 is SEHNR, CDR2 FQNEAQ (reference sequence). V gave up 5 bases and J gave up 10 bases; unmatched junction bases: 8. The CDR3 extends over 15 amino acids. The CDR3, as DNA: TGTGCCAGCAGCAGAACTAGCGGGAGGGCCGGGGAGCAGTTCTTC. Amino acids: CASSRTSGRAGEQFF.

This clone was recorded a few times. The rearrangement links TRBV9 to TRBJ1-4, with 8 positions matching TRBD1. V shed 4 bases and J 3 bases; nucleotides not matched to a gene: 11. Looked up from germline, CDR1 is SGDLS and CDR2 is YYNGEE. This CDR3 is built from 17 residues. For the CDR3, the DNA is TGTGCCAGCAGCCTGGCAGGGGGCATCGTTGCTAATGAAAAACTGTTTTTT. Protein: CASSLAGGIVANEKLFF.

About this clone itself: In the same sample, other DNA sequences code for this CDR3. The chain joins TRBV7-9 to TRBJ1-2; D unresolved. This CDR3 is built from 12 residues. V gave up 3 bases and J gave up 7 bases, with 9 bases separating them. The germline gives CDR1 SEHNR, CDR2 FQNEAQ (reference sequence). DNA of the CDR3: TGTGCCAGCAGCTTTTGGGGAGGTGGCTACACCTTC. This gives the protein CASSFWGGGYTF.

J is TRBJ1-3 and V is TRBV5-5; no firm D call. Trimming cost V 0 bases and J 0 bases, with 7 bases left between them. The CDR3 totals 15 residues. CDR1 is SGHKS, CDR2 YYEKEE, per germline (reference sequence). CDR3 loop: CASSLGLSSGNTIYF. The CDR3 nucleotides are TGTGCCAGCAGCTTGGGGTTGAGCTCTGGAAACACCATATATTTT.

Note on this clone: The same CDR3 arises from other DNA sequences in this sample as well. The genes are TRBV5-1 and TRBJ1-2; D is unresolved. Germline V gives CDR1 SGHRS, CDR2 YFSETQ. With 0 bases removed from V and 2 bases from J, the gap between germline ends came to 8 bases. The CDR3 has 14 residues. The chain's CDR3 is CASSLETPNYGYTF. For the CDR3, the DNA is TGCGCCAGCAGCTTGGAAACCCCGAACTATGGCTACACCTTC.

The chain links TRBV7-2 to TRBJ1-2, with TRBD1 matching 11 bases. After removal of 5 bases from V and 1 base from J, the junction contained 12 bases not matched to a gene. CDR3 length equals 18 residues. Germline values: CDR1 SGHTA, CDR2 FQGNSA. The CDR3 loop reads CASSPQGTGGSVNYGYTF. Here the CDR3 DNA reads TGTGCCAGCAGCCCCCAGGGGACAGGGGGATCGGTTAACTATGGCTACACCTTC.

The chain is built from TRBV28 and TRBJ2-7, with a possible D match to TRBD2 (6 bases). The CDR3 runs 13 residues. CDR1 and CDR2 (germline): MDHEN, SYDVKM. With 6 bases removed from V and 1 base from J, the gap between germline ends came to 10 bases. The CDR3 DNA sequence: TGTGCCAGCAGCCGGGCGGGATCCTACGAGCAGTACTTC. Its translation: CASSRAGSYEQYF.

To note about this clone: Additional DNA sequences in this sample encode the identical CDR3. This chain connects TRBV28 to TRBJ2-3; D is unresolved. CDR1 and CDR2 (germline): MDHEN, SYDVKM. The CDR3 spans 12 residues. The V end lost 1 base, the J end lost 5 bases, and 4 bases lay between the germline ends. The CDR3 region is CASSLLRDTQYF. Here the CDR3 DNA reads TGTGCCAGCAGTTTATTGAGAGATACGCAGTATTTT.

This rearrangement joins TRBV5-1 to TRBJ2-5, with TRBD2 matching over 8 bases. V was clipped by 4 bases and J by 4 bases; unmatched bases: 3. The CDR3 runs to 13 residues. From germline, CDR1 is SGHRS and CDR2 YFSETQ. CDR3 in DNA: TGCGCCAGCAGCCGGGGGGGGCGAGAGACCCAGTACTTC. Protein product: CASSRGGRETQYF.

This clone has more than one count but fewer than ten. V usage is TRBV11-1 and J usage is TRBJ2-7; tentative D call: TRBD2 (6 bases). The CDR3 consists of 15 residues. From germline, CDR1 is SGHAT and CDR2 FQDESV (reference sequence). V lost 3 bases, J lost 0 bases, and 12 bases lay in between. The CDR3 nucleotides are TGTGCCAGCAGCTTCCTGGGTAGCGGCTCCTACGAGCAGTACTTC. Translation: CASSFLGSGSYEQYF.